These T cell receptor beta chains were read from a single sample in a study of shared clonotypes between healthy human individuals. Sequenced by immunoSEQ multiplex PCR; TCRdb stores in-frame clones only, minus some. The sample consists of more than 550,000 clones, roughly 72% of them appearing once. Input material: memory CD4+ T cells sorted from blood. The source is a woman aged 25 to 39 in good health. CDR3s include the opening cysteine and the closing phenylalanine or tryptophan. The order of the fields is J gene, D gene, clone size, V gene, CDR3 DNA, CDR3 protein. D genes are given only for firm matches. Expanded clones are given a class, and other clones once, few, many or no size at all.

>TRBJ2-2|.|.|TRBV10-2
TGCGCCAGCGGGAATGGGGGCTGGACCGGGGAGCTGTTTTTT
CASGNGGWTGELFF
>TRBJ2-2|.|.|TRBV5-1
TGCGCCAGCAGCTTGGGAGAACACGGGGAGCTGTTTTTT
CASSLGEHGELFF
>TRBJ2-5|.|.|TRBV5-4
TGTGCCAGCAGCACAACGATGGCGAAAGAAGAGACCCAGTACTTC
CASSTTMAKEETQYF
>TRBJ1-3|TRBD1|.|TRBV10-3
TGTGCCATCAGTGGGGGACAGGTGGACTCTGGAAACACCATATATTTT
CAISGGQVDSGNTIYF
>TRBJ2-5|.|.|TRBV30
TGTGCCTGGAGTTCACAACCGCCAGAGACCCAGTACTTC
CAWSSQPPETQYF
>TRBJ2-1|.|.|TRBV7-3
TGTGCCAGCAGCTTAATGGGGGGCTCCTACAATGAGCAGTTCTTC
CASSLMGGSYNEQFF
>TRBJ2-1|.|.|TRBV29-1
TGCAGCGTGGGGGACAATGAGCAGTTCTTC
CSVGDNEQFF
>TRBJ2-7|TRBD1|.|TRBV9
TGTGCCAGCAGCGTAGTAGGGGGCCCTTGGGACGAGCAGTACTTC
CASSVVGGPWDEQYF
>TRBJ1-5|.|.|TRBV2
TGTGCCAGCATCTGGGGTAATCAGCCCCAGCATTTT
CASIWGNQPQHF
>TRBJ2-3|TRBD1|.|TRBV5-4
TGTGCCAGCAGCTTGCTCTCAGGGGGTGGGACAGATACGCAGTATTTT
CASSLLSGGGTDTQYF
>TRBJ2-1|.|.|TRBV5-1
TGCGCCAGCAGCTTTCCAGAACCCGTCTACAATGAGCAGTTCTTC
CASSFPEPVYNEQFF
>TRBJ2-2|TRBD2|.|TRBV7-3
TGTGCCAGCAGCCGAGCGGGAGGGCCCTCCGGGGAGCTGTTTTTT
CASSRAGGPSGELFF
>TRBJ2-1|.|few|TRBV29-1
TGCAGCGTCCAGCGGGACACCTACAATGAGCAGTTCTTC
CSVQRDTYNEQFF
>TRBJ2-7|.|once|TRBV27
TGTGCCAGCAGTTTTACGGCAGGCCTCCGCGAGCAGTACTTC
CASSFTAGLREQYF
>TRBJ1-2|.|.|TRBV6-5
TGTGCCAGCAGTTACGACATAAACTATGGCTACACCTTC
CASSYDINYGYTF
>TRBJ1-3|.|.|TRBV9
TGTGCCAGCAGCGTATCCTCTACTGGAAACACCATATATTTT
CASSVSSTGNTIYF
>TRBJ1-1|.|.|TRBV28
TGTGCCAGCAGTTTAAAGGCGGCGAAAGCTTTCTTT
CASSLKAAKAFF
>TRBJ2-1|.|.|TRBV5-1
TGCGCCAGCAGCTTGGCCTCTGCGGGTTACAATGAGCAGTTCTTC
CASSLASAGYNEQFF
>TRBJ2-5|.|few|TRBV5-1
TGCGCCAGCAGCTTGGGAGGGCAGGCGGGGGAGACCCAGTACTTC
CASSLGGQAGETQYF
>TRBJ1-1|.|.|TRBV4-1
TGCGCCAGCAGCTACGGGCCTCAGAACACTGAAGCTTTCTTT
CASSYGPQNTEAFF
>TRBJ1-5|.|.|TRBV2
TGTGCCAGCAGTGAAGGTGGATATCAGCCCCAGCATTTT
CASSEGGYQPQHF
>TRBJ2-5|TRBD1|many|TRBV7-9
TGTGCCAGCAGACCAAAAGGACAGGGCGACCAAGAGACCCAGTACTTC
CASRPKGQGDQETQYF